Listed below are T cell receptor beta chains from one sample, sequenced in a study of blood T cells in healthy people across ages. TCRdb used MiXCR to reprocess the 5' RACE reads, holding one entry per CDR3 protein. The sample has around 1,000,000 distinct CDR3 sequences, approximately 25% seen once. This sample was also put to use in a study of T cells of mothers and their children.

Sample: blood. The origin of the receptors is a girl aged 2-9 years in good health. Each CDR3 is given with its conserved first and last residue. Each record gives: J gene, V gene, D gene, clone size, CDR3 DNA, CDR3 protein. D genes are given only for firm matches. Size is stated for part of the rows, as once, few or many counts, or as a class when the clone is expanded.

TRBJ2-1 | TRBV7-3 | TRBD2 | few | TGTGCCAGCAGTGCCCTAGCGGGAGCATGGAATGAGCAGTTCTTC | CASSALAGAWNEQFF
TRBJ2-7 | TRBV28 | TRBD2 | few | TGTGCCAGCAGTCCCCCAGAGCTAGCGGGAGACGAGCAGTACTTC | CASSPPELAGDEQYF
TRBJ2-5 | TRBV4-3 | . | . | TGCGCCAGCAGCCAAGAATGGGCCGGGACGGAAGAGACCCAGTACTTC | CASSQEWAGTEETQYF
TRBJ1-2 | TRBV4-1 | TRBD1 | few | TGCGCCAGCAGCCAAGAAGACAGGGGGCTTGGCTACACCTTC | CASSQEDRGLGYTF
TRBJ2-2 | TRBV3-1 | . | . | TGTGCCAGCAGCCAAGTGGGAGGAACGAACACCGGGGAGCTGTTTTTT | CASSQVGGTNTGELFF
TRBJ2-5 | TRBV4-1 | . | . | TGCGCCAGCAGCCAAGATACCCCACAAGAGACCCAGTACTTC | CASSQDTPQETQYF
TRBJ2-7 | TRBV5-1 | . | . | TGCGCCAGCAGCCGGGGACGGGGTATTTACGAGCAGTACTTC | CASSRGRGIYEQYF
TRBJ2-5 | TRBV4-3 | . | . | TGCGCCAGCAGCCAAGATAGTTGGTGGGAGACCCAGTACTTC | CASSQDSWWETQYF
TRBJ2-7 | TRBV2 | TRBD1 | few | TGTGCCAGCAGGGAGGGGGGACAGGGCTTCTACGAGCAGTACTTC | CASREGGQGFYEQYF
TRBJ1-1 | TRBV5-1 | . | many | TGCGCCAGCAGCTTGGGGCAGCTTGAGAACACTGAAGCTTTCTTT | CASSLGQLENTEAFF
TRBJ2-7 | TRBV7-6 | . | . | TGTGCCAGCAGCTTACACGACACCGCGGGGGAGCAGTACTTC | CASSLHDTAGEQYF
TRBJ2-7 | TRBV6-4 | . | . | TGTGCCAGCAATATCCGGGACGATTCCTACGAGCAGTACTTC | CASNIRDDSYEQYF